This TCR beta chain was found in a study of human T cells and chemical hapten exposure. Study-wide context: Patch tests applied 0.01% DPC to the upper back and were scored after 6 days.

Remarks on this clonotype: Just one base apart from a much larger clone, this may be a read error. This CDR3 fails to terminate in the conserved phenylalanine or tryptophan, so it likely reflects a read error.

One entry per CDR3 protein, called by TCRdb with MiXCR from the RACE reads. This sample has approximately 400,000 distinct CDR3 sequences, with approximately 5.1% found just once. Trimming removed 4 bases from V and 4 bases from J, with 12 bases in between. Germline CDR1 reads SNHLY; CDR2 reads FYNNEI. The CDR3 loop spans 14 amino acids. Time point indicated: patch test 1, 2 weeks after DPC sensitization. Treatment: therapeutic diphenylcyclopropenone sensitization with weekly scalp DPC. The specimen comprised whole blood, sampled in connection with sensitization to the hapten diphenylcyclopropenone (DPC). The V and J genes are TRBV2 and TRBJ2-3; tentative D call: TRBD1 (7 bases). The TCR originated in a woman aged 45 to 65 with alopecia areata. Some clones in this sample may be carry-over from other donors' samples. This CDR3 is CASSAIRGADTQYY. CDR3 DNA sequence: TGTGCCAGCAGTGCTATCAGGGGGGCAGATACGCAGTATTAT.